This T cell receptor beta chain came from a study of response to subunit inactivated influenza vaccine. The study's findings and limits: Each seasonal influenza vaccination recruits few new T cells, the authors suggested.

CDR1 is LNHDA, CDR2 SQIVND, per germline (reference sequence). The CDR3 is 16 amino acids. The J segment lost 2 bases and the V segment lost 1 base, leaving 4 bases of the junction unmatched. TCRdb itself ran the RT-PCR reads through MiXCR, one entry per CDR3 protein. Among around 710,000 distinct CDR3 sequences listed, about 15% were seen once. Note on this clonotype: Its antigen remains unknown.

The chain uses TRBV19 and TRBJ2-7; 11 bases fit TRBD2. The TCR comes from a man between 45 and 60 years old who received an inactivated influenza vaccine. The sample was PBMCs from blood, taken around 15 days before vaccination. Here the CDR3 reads CASSIGPGLAAYEQYF. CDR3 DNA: TGTGCCAGTAGTATAGGGCCGGGACTAGCGGCCTACGAGCAGTACTTC. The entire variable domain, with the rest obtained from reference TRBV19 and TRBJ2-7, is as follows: DGGITQSPKYLFRKEGQNVTLSCEQNLNHDAMYWYRQDPGQGLRLIYYSQIVNDFQKGDIAEGYSVSREKKESFPLTVTSAQKNPTAFYLCASSIGPGLAAYEQYFGPGTRLTVT.